The 12 T cell receptor beta chains listed next were all sequenced from one sample in a study of OX40 agonist ivuxolimab in advanced cancers. The protocol was immunoSEQ multiplex PCR, while the TCRdb copy is restricted to in-frame clones and leaves out a portion. The top ten hold around 0.15% of the sample, which has around 99,000 clones, about 90% seen once. Here the sequenced sample was CD4+ or CD8+ T cells sorted from blood, taken in a trial of the OX40 agonist ivuxolimab. The receptors originated from an adult with an advanced solid tumor such as melanoma, head and neck, liver or kidney cancer.

This clone was recorded only once. V is TRBV19 and J is TRBJ2-7; D may match TRBD1 or TRBD2 (5 bases each). This CDR3 has 16 residues. Trimming left V 5 bases short and J 6 bases short, with 23 bases between. The germline V gene has CDR1 LNHDA and CDR2 SQIVND (reference sequence). The DNA of the CDR3 is TGTGCCAGTAGTGCGCGTGACGGGACGGCATTGGGCGAGCAGTACTTC. Translating gives CASSARDGTALGEQYF.

This clone has a handful of counts. This chain's CDR3 is CASSPTLAGELFF. The CDR3 DNA sequence: TGTGCCAGTTCCCCCACCTTGGCCGGGGAGCTGTTTTTT. The V gene is TRBV19, the J gene TRBJ2-2; D is ambiguous. Deletions cut 8 bases from V and 6 bases from J, with 13 bases between. The germline CDR1 and CDR2 sequences are LNHDA and SQIVND (reference sequence). CDR3 length equals 13 residues.

This clone has a handful of counts. The genes are TRBV21-1 and TRBJ2-7. TRBV21-1 is a documented pseudogene. This CDR3 spans 16 amino acids. The CDR3 sequence is CASSKNNQGPSYEQYF. In DNA form, the CDR3 reads TGTGCCAGCAGCAAAAACAATCAGGGACCCTCCTACGAGCAGTACTTC.

Only a few counts were recorded for this clone. This chain connects TRBV2 to TRBJ1-5; D ambiguous. In germline, CDR1 is SNHLY, CDR2 FYNNEI. The V and J ends lost 1 base and 1 base respectively, with 8 bases between them. CDR3 length: 15 amino acids. Here the CDR3 reads CASSEGPGSNQPQHF. CDR3 nucleotide sequence: TGTGCCAGCAGTGAAGGTCCGGGGAGCAATCAGCCCCAGCATTTT.

This sequence joins TRBV5-6 and TRBJ1-2; TRBD1 aligns across 7 bases. The CDR3 consists of 14 residues. J gave up 3 bases and V 7 bases, and 9 bases lay outside the gene matches. In germline, CDR1 is SGHDT, CDR2 YYEEEE. CDR3 sequence (DNA): TGTGCCAGCGCTGGAGGGGGCGCCTACTATGGCTACACCTTC. This sequence encodes CASAGGGAYYGYTF.

This chain connects TRBV11-3 to TRBJ2-3; 9 bases are shared with TRBD2. J gave up 6 bases and V 3 bases, and 13 bases lay outside the gene matches. Germline values: CDR1 SGHNT, CDR2 YENEEA. This CDR3 contains 17 residues. The DNA of the CDR3 is TGTGCCAGCAGCTTCCGGTCTAGCGGGATTACCCAGGATACGCAGTATTTT. Amino acid sequence: CASSFRSSGITQDTQYF.

The rearrangement joins TRBV7-8 to TRBJ2-5; D possibly corresponds to TRBD2 (5 bases). This CDR3 spans 13 amino acids. CDR1 is SGHVS, CDR2 FQNEAQ, per germline. The V and J ends lost 4 bases and 5 bases respectively, with 11 bases between them. Here the CDR3 reads CASSSPDLETQYF. The CDR3 DNA is TGTGCCAGCAGCTCCCCGGACTTGGAGACCCAGTACTTC.

The J gene is TRBJ1-5, the V gene TRBV6-1, with no clear D. The CDR3 sequence is 14 residues long. Trimming stripped 2 bases from V and 4 bases from J, with 9 bases between. Germline-derived CDR1 and CDR2 are MNHNS and SASEGT. This CDR3 reads CASSEQGLNQPQHF. The CDR3 nucleotides are TGTGCCAGCAGTGAACAAGGACTTAATCAGCCCCAGCATTTT.

The V and J genes are TRBV7-2 and TRBJ2-7; D remains ambiguous. V lost 2 bases and J 1 base, leaving 9 bases between the germline ends. Germline CDR1 reads SGHTA; CDR2 reads FQGNSA. This CDR3 has 14 amino acids. CDR3 bases: TGTGCCAGCAGCTTAATGATAGAATCCTACGAGCAGTACTTC. Amino acid sequence: CASSLMIESYEQYF.

The chain recombines TRBV2 with TRBJ2-1, with TRBD1 as a possible D gene (6 bases). V was cut by 7 bases and J by 7 bases, with 14 bases left in between. The length of the CDR3 is 13 residues. Germline V gene lookup returns CDR1 SNHLY and CDR2 FYNNEI. The CDR3 DNA follows: TGTGCCAGCACTTTCAGAGGGGGAAATGAGCAGTTCTTC. Translation gives CASTFRGGNEQFF.

This clone appeared once. The rearrangement links TRBV25-1 to TRBJ1-5, with 8 positions matching TRBD1. CDR1 and CDR2 (germline): MGHDK, SYGVNS. Trimming at V came to 7 bases and at J to 0 bases, leaving 2 bases not matched to a gene. The CDR3 extends over 14 amino acids. The CDR3 loop is CASKGQASNQPQHF. DNA of the CDR3: TGTGCCAGCAAGGGACAGGCTAGCAATCAGCCCCAGCATTTT.

This rearrangement joins TRBV15 to TRBJ1-5, with D possibly matching TRBD1 (6 bases). V shed 5 bases and J shed 7 bases, with 12 bases lying between them. This CDR3 has 13 amino acids. From germline, CDR1 is LNHNV and CDR2 YYDKDF (reference sequence). The CDR3 is CATSAQGQQPQHF. CDR3 DNA: TGTGCCACCAGCGCCCAGGGGCAACAGCCCCAGCATTTT. Full variable domain (rest looked up from reference TRBV15 and TRBJ1-5): DAMVIQNPRYQVTQFGKPVTLSCSQTLNHNVMYWYQQKSSQAPKLLFHYYDKDFNNEADTPDNFQSRRPNTSFCFLDIRSPGLGDTAMYLCATSAQGQQPQHFGDGTRLSIL.